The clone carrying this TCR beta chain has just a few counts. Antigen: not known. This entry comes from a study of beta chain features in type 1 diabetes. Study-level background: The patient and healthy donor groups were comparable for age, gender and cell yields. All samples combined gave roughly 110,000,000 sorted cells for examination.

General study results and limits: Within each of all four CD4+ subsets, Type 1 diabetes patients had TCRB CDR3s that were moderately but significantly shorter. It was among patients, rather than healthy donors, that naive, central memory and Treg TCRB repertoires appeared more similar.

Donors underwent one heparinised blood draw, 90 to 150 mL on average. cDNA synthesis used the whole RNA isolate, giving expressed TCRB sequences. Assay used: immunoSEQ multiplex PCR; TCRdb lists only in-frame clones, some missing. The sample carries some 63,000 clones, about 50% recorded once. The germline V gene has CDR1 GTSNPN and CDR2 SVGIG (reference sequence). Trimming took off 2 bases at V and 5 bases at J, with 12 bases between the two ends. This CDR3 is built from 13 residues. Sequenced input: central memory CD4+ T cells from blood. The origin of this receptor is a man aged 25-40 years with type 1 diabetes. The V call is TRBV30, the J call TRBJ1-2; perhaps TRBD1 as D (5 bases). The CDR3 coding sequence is TGTGCCTGGAGTCCAGGGCAGCAATATGGCTACACCTTC. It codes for CAWSPGQQYGYTF.